This TCR beta chain was sequenced in a study of blood T cell repertoires in COVID-19. At the level of the study: Acute-phase and convalescent COVID-19 samples originated in the United States, Italy and Spain.

This CDR3 comprises 17 residues. V trimming: 3 bases; J trimming: 10 bases; junction bases outside the gene matches: 11. Looked up from germline, CDR1 is KGHDR and CDR2 is SFDVKD. Individuals in the exposed group had encountered a COVID-19 case within 2 weeks preceding study entry. The repertoire was sequenced with immunoSEQ multiplex PCR; TCRdb's copy has only in-frame clones and lacks some. The sample has 350,000 to 450,000 clones, just over 90% seen once. This clone appeared once. V usage is TRBV24-1 and J usage is TRBJ2-1, with 13 positions matching TRBD2. The sequencing input was PBMCs or T cells enriched from blood (not recorded which). This receptor was taken from a woman aged 40 to 50 who had been exposed to COVID-19. The chain's CDR3 is CATSDALGTSGMEEQFF. The CDR3 DNA reads as TGTGCCACCAGTGATGCACTCGGGACTAGCGGGATGGAGGAGCAGTTCTTC.